These 30 T cell receptor beta chains originate from one sample sequenced in a study of cytomegalovirus exposure and HLA in healthy donors (dated by TCRdb to the late 2010s). Libraries were made using the immunoSEQ multiplex PCR assay. For the multiplex PCR, a mixture combining 60 forward primers for TCR Vbeta segments and 13 reverse primers for TCR Jbeta segments was used. In its TCRdb copy, this immuneACCESS table keeps in-frame sequences only and misses some clones. Where compared with another copy, unresolved V genes explain less than half of these, and the others have no known cause. In all, the sample holds 80,000 or so clones, and roughly 80% of those were seen once. In total, the top ten clones hold approximately 7.3% of the sample. The sample taken for sequencing was PBMCs. The source of these receptors is a woman between 40 and 55 years old in good health and CMV-seronegative.

V is TRBV30 and J is TRBJ1-1, with 9 bases matching TRBD1. The CDR3 is 16 residues long. Germline trimming cut 2 bases from V and 1 base from J; bases unmatched to any gene: 8. The germline V gene has CDR1 GTSNPN and CDR2 SVGIG (reference sequence). CDR3 region: CAWSTGQGISNTEAFF. The CDR3 bases are TGTGCCTGGAGTACGGGACAGGGTATATCGAACACTGAAGCTTTCTTT.

The chain links TRBV9 to TRBJ2-5; D is undetermined. V was shortened by 0 bases and J by 3 bases, with 9 bases between the two germline ends. In germline, CDR1 is SGDLS, CDR2 YYNGEE. The CDR3 runs 14 residues. The CDR3 DNA is TGTGCCAGCAGCGTAGGGGCAGGCAAAGAGACCCAGTACTTC. Translating it yields CASSVGAGKETQYF.

The V call is TRBV2, the J call TRBJ2-3, with 13 bases identical to TRBD2. Germline V gene data show CDR1 as SNHLY and CDR2 as FYNNEI. The CDR3 contains 14 residues. V was pared by 5 bases and J by 6 bases, with 2 bases of the junction left unmatched. In DNA form, the CDR3 reads TGTGCCAGCAGTCCGGGACTAGCGGGGGATACGCAGTATTTT. Translated: CASSPGLAGDTQYF.

This chain joins TRBV5-1 and TRBJ2-7; 7 bases agree with TRBD1. Germline V gene lookup returns CDR1 SGHRS and CDR2 YFSETQ. J lost 6 bases, V lost 0 bases, and 3 bases had no gene match. The length of the CDR3 is 13 residues. The CDR3 sequence: CASSLGQGSEQYF. In nucleotides, the CDR3 is TGCGCCAGCAGCTTGGGACAGGGAAGCGAGCAGTACTTC.

This clone has only one observation. This chain uses TRBV5-1 with TRBJ2-1; D not resolved. The CDR3 loop spans 16 amino acids. The V and J ends lost 0 bases and 8 bases respectively, with 18 bases between them. The germline CDR1 and CDR2 sequences are SGHRS and YFSETQ. DNA for the CDR3: TGCGCCAGCAGCTTGGGTGTGTACAGTTCAAAAGATGAGCAGTTCTTC. This gives the protein CASSLGVYSSKDEQFF.

The CDR3 DNA follows: TGTGCCAGCAACACCTTCGGGGGGAACACCGGGGAGCTGTTTTTT. This codes for CASNTFGGNTGELFF. V gene TRBV28 combines with J gene TRBJ2-2; tentatively, D is TRBD2 (6 bases). Trimming cost V 7 bases and J 1 base, with 13 bases left between them. Germline V gene data show CDR1 as MDHEN and CDR2 as SYDVKM. This CDR3 region has 15 residues.

This chain joins TRBV5-4 and TRBJ2-1; D uncertain. Trimming left V 2 bases short and J 4 bases short, with 7 bases between. Germline V lookup: CDR1 SGHNT, CDR2 YYREEE (reference sequence). This CDR3 comprises 13 residues. The CDR3 coding sequence is TGTGCCAGCAGCTTTGCGCATTACAATGAGCAGTTCTTC. Residues: CASSFAHYNEQFF.

This sequence joins TRBV5-1 and TRBJ2-1; tentatively, D is TRBD1 (5 bases). V was cut by 0 bases and J by 6 bases, with 13 bases left in between. Germline CDR1 and CDR2: SGHRS and YFSETQ. The CDR3 is 15 amino acids. The CDR3: CASSLAGQGPNEQFF. The CDR3 bases are TGCGCCAGCAGCTTGGCCGGTCAGGGCCCCAATGAGCAGTTCTTC. Together with reference TRBV5-1 and TRBJ2-1, the CDR3 gives the full variable domain: KAGVTQTPRYLIKTRGQQVTLSCSPISGHRSVSWYQQTPGQGLQFLFEYFSETQRNKGNFPGRFSGRQFSNSRSEMNVSTLELGDSALYLCASSLAGQGPNEQFFGPGTRLTVL.

The chain couples TRBV30 to TRBJ1-2; D is uncertain. In germline, CDR1 is GTSNPN, CDR2 SVGIG (reference sequence). This CDR3 has 13 amino acids. Between the trimmed V and J ends, which lost 4 bases and 8 bases, there was a span of 17 bases. The CDR3 region is CAWKKEGEEGYTF. For the CDR3, the DNA is TGTGCCTGGAAGAAGGAGGGAGAAGAAGGCTACACCTTC.

The genes are TRBV9 and TRBJ1-5; perhaps TRBD1 as D (6 bases). CDR3 length equals 17 residues. Trimming took off 0 bases at V and 0 bases at J, with 13 bases between the two ends. Germline lookup yields CDR1 SGDLS and CDR2 YYNGEE. CDR3: CASSVVNRDYSNQPQHF. The CDR3 DNA reads as TGTGCCAGCAGCGTAGTGAACAGGGACTATAGCAATCAGCCCCAGCATTTT. The full variable domain, rest sourced from reference TRBV9 and TRBJ1-5, is DSGVTQTPKHLITATGQRVTLRCSPRSGDLSVYWYQQSLDQGLQFLIQYYNGEERAKGNILERFSAQQFPDLHSELNLSSLELGDSALYFCASSVVNRDYSNQPQHFGDGTRLSIL.

The chain has TRBV19 and TRBJ1-2; 7 bases line up with TRBD1. The CDR3 contains 14 residues. Trimming cost V 7 bases and J 0 bases; bases outside gene matches: 5. CDR1 is LNHDA and CDR2 is SQIVND in the germline V gene (reference sequence). The CDR3 loop reads CASNRQGANYGYTF. For the CDR3, the DNA is TGTGCCAGTAACCGACAGGGAGCTAACTATGGCTACACCTTC.

This clone showed up just a few times. V and J are TRBV27 and TRBJ1-2; maybe TRBD1 (5 bases). Trimming took 5 bases from V and 1 from J, leaving 11 bases between them. Germline-derived CDR1 and CDR2 are MNHEY and SMNVEV (reference sequence). The CDR3 has 14 amino acids. The CDR3 region has the DNA TGTGCCAGCAGTAAAGGGGTATATAACTATGGCTACACCTTC. Translated, it gives CASSKGVYNYGYTF.

This clone occurred a few times. This rearrangement joins TRBV23-1 to TRBJ1-1; TRBD1 agrees at 10 bases. TRBV23-1 is an ORF for which the function is uncertain. Unmatched junction bases numbered 13, after V lost 6 bases and J lost 0 bases. The CDR3 runs to 18 residues. In DNA form, the CDR3 reads TGCGCCAGCAGAATACCTCCACGGGACAGGGGTCTGAACACTGAAGCTTTCTTT. Its protein is CASRIPPRDRGLNTEAFF.

The chain is built from TRBV19 and TRBJ2-1, with 10 positions matching TRBD1. The V gene's germline CDR1 is LNHDA and CDR2 SQIVND (reference sequence). The CDR3 length is 16 residues. With 5 bases clipped from V and 5 bases from J, the junction kept 9 bases outside the gene matches. CDR3 DNA: TGTGCCAGTAGTTCACCACGGGACAGGGGCGACAATGAGCAGTTCTTC. Protein product: CASSSPRDRGDNEQFF. Drawing the rest from reference TRBV19 and TRBJ2-1, the complete variable domain is DGGITQSPKYLFRKEGQNVTLSCEQNLNHDAMYWYRQDPGQGLRLIYYSQIVNDFQKGDIAEGYSVSREKKESFPLTVTSAQKNPTAFYLCASSSPRDRGDNEQFFGPGTRLTVL.

V gene TRBV5-4 combines with J gene TRBJ2-7; no firm D call. This CDR3 has 11 residues. The V end was cut by 4 bases, the J end by 9 bases, with 11 bases between. Germline-derived CDR1 and CDR2 are SGHNT and YYREEE (reference sequence). CDR3 nucleotide sequence: TGTGCCAGCAGCGCCGGAGACGGGCAGTACTTC. It is translated as CASSAGDGQYF.

Relative to its sample, this clone is medium-sized (0.01 to 0.1%). This chain uses TRBV4-3 with TRBJ2-1; tentatively, D is TRBD2 (6 bases). Germline CDR1 is LGHNA and CDR2 is YSLEER. The CDR3 loop spans 16 amino acids. Deletions cut 0 bases from V and 4 bases from J, with 13 bases between. The CDR3 bases are TGCGCCAGCAGCCAAGATCCCCGGGGAGGATACAATGAGCAGTTCTTC. As protein: CASSQDPRGGYNEQFF.

The chain recombines TRBV10-3 with TRBJ1-2; no clear D gene. The V end lost 1 base, the J end lost 4 bases, and 13 bases lay between the germline ends. The CDR3 is 15 amino acids. The germline V gene encodes CDR1 ENHRY and CDR2 SYGVKD. CDR3 sequence (DNA): TGTGCCATCAGTGAGTGGGCAGACCTCTCCTATGGCTACACCTTC. Its protein product is CAISEWADLSYGYTF.

The chain employs TRBV19 and TRBJ2-7; D is perhaps TRBD2 (7 bases). Trimming shortened V by 3 bases and J by 4 bases, and 16 bases separated the two germline ends. The CDR3 totals 15 residues. From germline, CDR1 is LNHDA and CDR2 SQIVND (reference sequence). CDR3 coding DNA: TGTGCCAGTAGTATCAACGGGGGGCTAAATTACGAGCAGTACTTC. Amino acid sequence: CASSINGGLNYEQYF.

The J gene is TRBJ2-1, the V gene TRBV11-3; D perhaps matches TRBD2 (6 bases). The germline CDR1 and CDR2 sequences are SGHNT and YENEEA. Trimming shortened V by 1 base and J by 2 bases, and 12 bases separated the two germline ends. The CDR3 runs 16 residues. The DNA of the CDR3 is TGTGCCAGCAGCTTAGGAGTCGGGACTGCCTACAATGAGCAGTTCTTC. This translates into CASSLGVGTAYNEQFF.

This clone was observed a few times. V gene TRBV6-1 combines with J gene TRBJ1-5; 8 positions match TRBD1. The CDR3 is made up of 16 amino acids. V lost 2 bases to trimming and J lost 5 bases; unmatched junction nucleotides: 8. The germline V gene has CDR1 MNHNS and CDR2 SASEGT. The CDR3, as DNA: TGTGCCAGCAGTGAAAGGGCAGGGGGCGGGTATCAGCCCCAGCATTTT. This gives the protein CASSERAGGGYQPQHF.

The chain employs TRBV25-1 and TRBJ2-3; TRBD1 matches 11 bases. The V and J ends lost 4 bases and 5 bases, in that order; junction bases with no gene match: 8. The CDR3 covers 16 residues. Looked up from germline, CDR1 is MGHDK and CDR2 is SYGVNS. The CDR3 sequence is CASSARTGGFRDTQYF. In DNA, the CDR3 is TGTGCCAGCAGTGCCCGGACAGGGGGCTTCAGAGATACGCAGTATTTT.

This rearrangement joins TRBV30 to TRBJ2-7, with a weak D call TRBD2 (7 bases). There are 16 residues in the CDR3. Germline V lookup: CDR1 GTSNPN, CDR2 SVGIG (reference sequence). Trimming removed 3 bases from V and 7 bases from J, with 25 bases in between. The CDR3 here is CAWSNGLGGGYGEQYF. CDR3 nucleotide sequence: TGTGCCTGGAGCAATGGACTAGGAGGGGGGTATGGGGAGCAGTACTTC.

This clone was observed once. The chain carries TRBV15 and TRBJ2-5, with 10 positions matching TRBD2. The V and J ends lost 5 bases and 2 bases, in that order; junction bases with no gene match: 5. The CDR3 totals 15 residues. Germline loops: CDR1 LNHNV, CDR2 YYDKDF (reference sequence). The CDR3 loop is CATSRSGGAQETQYF. The CDR3 DNA follows: TGTGCCACCAGCCGAAGCGGGGGGGCTCAAGAGACCCAGTACTTC.

This chain links TRBV18 with TRBJ2-1; TRBD2 matches at 14 bases. CDR3 size: 17 residues. CDR1 is KGHSH, CDR2 LQKENI, per germline. V lost 4 bases and J lost 9; bases outside the gene matches: 11. The CDR3 is CASSRLKGLAGVPEQFF. The CDR3 DNA follows: TGTGCCAGCTCACGACTGAAGGGACTAGCGGGGGTTCCTGAGCAGTTCTTC. Filled out from reference TRBV18 and TRBJ2-1, the complete variable domain reads NAGVMQNPRHLVRRRGQEARLRCSPMKGHSHVYWYRQLPEEGLKFMVYLQKENIIDESGMPKERFSAEFPKEGPSILRIQQVVRGDSAAYFCASSRLKGLAGVPEQFFGPGTRLTVL.

The chain joins TRBV2 to TRBJ2-1; the match to TRBD2 covers 9 bases. The CDR3 contains 13 residues. CDR1 is SNHLY and CDR2 is FYNNEI in the germline V gene. Germline trimming cut 7 bases from V and 8 bases from J; bases unmatched to any gene: 6. For the CDR3, the DNA is TGTGCCAGCACTAGCGGGGTTAGCGATGAGCAGTTCTTC. Residues: CASTSGVSDEQFF.

This chain connects TRBV28 to TRBJ2-1; TRBD2 might be the D (6 bases). Germline CDR1 reads MDHEN; CDR2 reads SYDVKM. This CDR3 contains 16 residues. Trimming stripped 2 bases from V and 2 bases from J, with 13 bases between. CDR3 amino acids: CASSLVAAGTYNEQFF. The CDR3 DNA sequence: TGTGCCAGCAGTTTAGTTGCAGCGGGTACCTACAATGAGCAGTTCTTC.

CDR3 sequence (DNA): TGCAGCGTTAGTGCGGGGGCCTACGAGCAGTACTTC. This sequence encodes CSVSAGAYEQYF. The rearrangement uses TRBV29-1 and TRBJ2-7, with TRBD2 matching 7 bases. Trimming took 5 bases from V and 2 from J; bases not matched to a gene: 3. Looked up from germline, CDR1 is SQVTM and CDR2 is ANQGSEA. The CDR3 is 12 residues long.

The chain is built from TRBV29-1 and TRBJ2-5; 7 positions match TRBD2. The germline V gene encodes CDR1 SQVTM and CDR2 ANQGSEA. This CDR3 contains 14 residues. J gave up 5 bases and V 7 bases, and 13 bases lay outside the gene matches. CDR3 in amino acids: CSATRGGSGETQYF. CDR3 nucleotides: TGCAGCGCAACACGGGGCGGGAGTGGGGAGACCCAGTACTTC. The whole variable domain, filled in from reference TRBV29-1 and TRBJ2-5, reads SAVISQKPSRDICQRGTSLTIQCQVDSQVTMMFWYRQQPGQSLTLIATANQGSEATYESGFVIDKFPISRPNLTFSTLTVSNMSPEDSSIYLCSATRGGSGETQYFGPGTRLLVL.

DNA of the CDR3: TGTGCCAGCATGCTCGCGGCGCAAGAGACCCAGTACTTC. Translated: CASMLAAQETQYF. The V and J genes are TRBV2 and TRBJ2-5, with D uncertain. Germline V gene lookup returns CDR1 SNHLY and CDR2 FYNNEI. Trimming removed 7 bases from V and 2 bases from J, with 11 bases in between. This CDR3 comprises 13 residues.

The chain uses TRBV14 and TRBJ1-1; D is undetermined. The V and J ends lost 2 bases and 1 base respectively, with 8 bases between them. CDR1 SGHDN and CDR2 FVKESK come from the germline V gene. This CDR3 spans 14 amino acids. Here the CDR3 reads CASSQLGGNTEAFF. The CDR3, as DNA: TGTGCCAGCAGCCAATTAGGAGGGAACACTGAAGCTTTCTTT.